The next 22 T cell receptor beta chains were all read from a single sample in a study of blood T cell repertoires in COVID-19. Sequencing was performed with immunoSEQ multiplex PCR; in TCRdb, only in-frame clones are kept and a portion is missing. The sample comprises some 85,000 clones, about three quarters of which are singletons, and roughly 53% rests with the top ten. Sequencing was done on a sample of peripheral blood. These receptors all come from a human donor in a cohort sampled during active COVID-19.

In this sample, this clone turned up once. The chain couples TRBV6-5 to TRBJ1-3; TRBD1 aligns across 7 bases. The CDR3 is made up of 14 amino acids. Germline V gene sequence: CDR1 MNHEY, CDR2 SVGAGI. Trimming at V came to 7 bases and at J to 1 base, leaving 4 bases not matched to a gene. The CDR3 here is CASTDRVSGNTIYF. CDR3 in DNA: TGTGCCAGCACAGACAGGGTTTCTGGAAACACCATATATTTT.

This sequence joins TRBV28 and TRBJ1-6; D remains ambiguous. Germline CDR1 is MDHEN and CDR2 is SYDVKM. V lost 6 bases to trimming and J lost 8 bases, with 14 bases between them. This CDR3 has 14 residues. The CDR3 sequence: CASSALGYDSPLHF. CDR3 bases: TGTGCCAGCAGCGCCCTCGGGTATGATTCACCCCTCCACTTT.

V usage is TRBV12-5 and J usage is TRBJ1-2; TRBD1 matches at 7 bases. The CDR3 length is 13 residues. Germline CDR1 is LGHNT and CDR2 is FRNRAP. The V and J ends lost 6 bases and 3 bases, in that order; junction bases with no gene match: 4. The CDR3 reads CASGRTGDYGYTF. DNA for the CDR3: TGTGCTAGTGGGCGCACAGGGGACTATGGCTACACCTTC.

The chain joins TRBV15 to TRBJ2-3, with D tentatively TRBD1 (6 bases). The germline gives CDR1 LNHNV, CDR2 YYDKDF (reference sequence). V was cut by 7 bases and J by 0 bases, with 14 bases left in between. The CDR3 spans 15 residues. CDR3 sequence: CATKMTGGSTDTQYF. CDR3 DNA: TGTGCCACCAAGATGACAGGTGGAAGCACAGATACGCAGTATTTT.

This sequence joins TRBV7-3 and TRBJ2-6; D gene unclear. CDR3 length: 15 amino acids. Trimming stripped 3 bases from V and 1 base from J, with 7 bases between. Germline CDR1 and CDR2: SGHTA and FQGTGA. The CDR3 nucleotides are TGTGCCAGCAGCTTGAGTCCTTCTGGGGCCAACGTCCTGACTTTC. Amino acids: CASSLSPSGANVLTF.

J is TRBJ2-5 and V is TRBV24-1; 12 bases align to TRBD2. V trimming: 3 bases; J trimming: 5 bases; junction bases outside the gene matches: 9. CDR1 and CDR2 from the germline V gene are KGHDR and SFDVKD. This CDR3 region has 17 residues. The CDR3 sequence: CATSDPMTSGSLETQYF. CDR3 coding DNA: TGTGCCACCAGTGATCCAATGACTAGCGGGAGCTTGGAGACCCAGTACTTC.

The CDR3 is CASSPLGGTGRTGELFF. DNA for the CDR3: TGCGCCAGCAGTCCTTTAGGCGGGACAGGGCGGACCGGGGAGCTGTTTTTT. The V call is TRBV5-1, the J call TRBJ2-2; 9 bases map to TRBD1. Trimming cost V 5 bases and J 5 bases; bases outside gene matches: 13. The germline gives CDR1 SGHRS, CDR2 YFSETQ. CDR3 length: 17 residues.

The chain joins TRBV18 to TRBJ1-5; TRBD1 is a possible D gene (6 bases). V lost 6 bases and J 0 bases, leaving 12 bases between the germline ends. CDR1 and CDR2 (germline): KGHSH, LQKENI. The CDR3 totals 15 residues. The CDR3, as DNA: TGTGCCAGCTCGATGGACAGTGATAGCAATCAGCCCCAGCATTTT. As protein: CASSMDSDSNQPQHF.

V usage is TRBV7-2 and J usage is TRBJ2-7, with 14 bases aligning to TRBD2. Trimming took 5 bases from V and 3 from J; bases not matched to a gene: 3. The CDR3 covers 15 residues. In germline, CDR1 is SGHTA, CDR2 FQGNSA. The CDR3 loop is CASSEGLAGVYEQYF. CDR3 nucleotide sequence: TGTGCCAGCAGCGAGGGACTAGCGGGAGTCTACGAGCAGTACTTC.

The rearrangement uses TRBV19 and TRBJ1-5; the D is unclear. Germline-derived CDR1 and CDR2 are LNHDA and SQIVND (reference sequence). V lost 2 bases and J 4 bases, leaving 15 bases between the germline ends. This CDR3 is 16 amino acids long. DNA for the CDR3: TGTGCCAGTAGTATACTATCCAGGCCCTTAAATCAGCCCCAGCATTTT. Encoded protein: CASSILSRPLNQPQHF.

V and J are TRBV23-1 and TRBJ2-1; a weak D match, TRBD2 (5 bases). TRBV23-1 is an ORF, with its function uncertain. This CDR3 has 17 residues. The V end was cut by 6 bases, the J end by 7 bases, with 25 bases between. This CDR3 is CASSPGVVVYVANEQFF. In DNA, the CDR3 is TGCGCCAGCAGCCCCGGGGTAGTAGTTTATGTTGCTAATGAGCAGTTCTTC.

V gene TRBV19 combines with J gene TRBJ1-5; the match to TRBD1 covers 7 bases. The V gene end was trimmed by 8 bases and the J gene end by 4 bases; junction bases not matched to a gene: 11. CDR1 and CDR2 from the germline V gene are LNHDA and SQIVND (reference sequence). The CDR3 runs 15 residues. Here the CDR3 DNA reads TGTGCCAGTCGTGTCCTAGGGGGCGGGAATCAGCCCCAGCATTTT. Its translation is CASRVLGGGNQPQHF.

This clone was seen only a few times. The V gene is TRBV15, the J gene TRBJ2-2; a weak D match, TRBD2 (6 bases). The CDR3 has 16 residues. V lost 2 bases and J 5 bases, leaving 15 bases between the germline ends. The germline CDR1 and CDR2 sequences are LNHNV and YYDKDF (reference sequence). The CDR3 sequence: CATSRPGVSGTGELFF. The CDR3 region has the DNA TGTGCCACCAGCAGACCGGGGGTATCGGGAACCGGGGAGCTGTTTTTT.

Regarding this clone: Other DNA sequences of this sample code for an identical CDR3. This chain links TRBV9 with TRBJ2-1; D remains ambiguous. CDR1 SGDLS and CDR2 YYNGEE come from the germline V gene. The CDR3 loop spans 14 amino acids. Trimming stripped 0 bases from V and 2 bases from J, with 6 bases between. The CDR3: CASSVGLAYNEQFF. CDR3 nucleotides: TGTGCCAGCAGCGTAGGTCTAGCCTACAATGAGCAGTTCTTC.

This clone was seen a few times. The rearrangement uses TRBV7-2 and TRBJ1-6, with TRBD1 matching over 7 bases. With V trimmed by 1 base and J by 7 bases, 4 bases remained unmatched. CDR3 length: 15 amino acids. Germline CDR1 SGHTA, CDR2 FQGNSA. CDR3 residues: CASSLGLRGNSPLHF. The CDR3 bases are TGTGCCAGCAGCTTAGGTCTCAGGGGGAATTCACCCCTCCACTTT.

The chain carries TRBV7-6 and TRBJ1-1; tentative D call: TRBD1 (5 bases). With 1 base removed from V and 5 bases from J, the gap between germline ends came to 17 bases. The CDR3 is made up of 16 amino acids. The germline CDR1 and CDR2 sequences are SGHVS and FNYEAQ. The CDR3 DNA reads as TGTGCCAGCAGCTTAGAGGCCAGGGCTTTCAGGACTGAAGCTTTCTTT. It encodes CASSLEARAFRTEAFF.

The rearrangement uses TRBV5-8 and TRBJ1-6; D may be TRBD1 (5 bases). The CDR3 runs to 14 residues. V shed 5 bases and J shed 9 bases, with 15 bases lying between them. Germline V CDR1 and CDR2: SGHTS, YDEGEE. The CDR3 sequence is CASRGPLGGSPLHF. The CDR3 DNA follows: TGTGCCAGCAGGGGGCCCCTCGGGGGTTCACCCCTCCACTTT.

CDR3 in amino acids: CASSTGTTHNEQFF. In DNA, the CDR3 is TGCGCCAGCAGCACCGGGACTACCCACAATGAGCAGTTCTTC. The V call is TRBV5-1, the J call TRBJ2-1; 7 positions agree with TRBD2. Germline V gene data show CDR1 as SGHRS and CDR2 as YFSETQ. The length of the CDR3 is 14 residues. V dropped 4 bases and J dropped 5; count of bases not matched to a gene: 6.

This clone occurred a few times. V is TRBV28 and J is TRBJ2-3, with TRBD2 matching over 7 bases. The germline V gene has CDR1 MDHEN and CDR2 SYDVKM. After removal of 8 bases from V and 3 bases from J, the junction contained 14 bases not matched to a gene. The CDR3 has 16 residues. The CDR3 DNA reads TGTGCCAGCGTAGAAGAGTTGGCGGGAGCTACAGATACGCAGTATTTT. It codes for CASVEELAGATDTQYF.

The chain carries TRBV5-4 and TRBJ2-1, with D possibly being TRBD2 (6 bases). This CDR3 spans 15 amino acids. The germline CDR1 and CDR2 sequences are SGHNT and YYREEE (reference sequence). Trimming took 4 bases from V and 5 from J, leaving 16 bases between them. CDR3 amino acids: CASSRTGTGNNEQFF. CDR3 DNA sequence: TGTGCCAGCAGCCGTACCGGGACTGGGAACAATGAGCAGTTCTTC. The full variable domain, its missing parts supplied by reference TRBV5-4 and TRBJ2-1, is ETGVTQSPTHLIKTRGQQVTLRCSSQSGHNTVSWYQQALGQGPQFIFQYYREEENGRGNFPPRFSGLQFPNYSSELNVNALELDDSALYLCASSRTGTGNNEQFFGPGTRLTVL.

The J gene is TRBJ1-2, the V gene TRBV3-1 (or the pseudogene TRBV3-2); TRBD1 aligns across 9 bases. The V segment lost 5 bases and the J segment 6 bases; nucleotides outside the gene matches: 7. This CDR3 comprises 14 residues. Germline V gene data show CDR1 as LGHDT and CDR2 as YNNKEL (reference sequence). The CDR3 nucleotides read TGTGCCAGCAGCGCCCGGACAGGGGAACATGGCTACACCTTC. Amino acids: CASSARTGEHGYTF.

The rearrangement joins TRBV4-1 to TRBJ2-5, with no clear D. V lost 1 base, J lost 4 bases, and 10 bases lay in between. Germline CDR1 reads MGHRA; CDR2 reads YSYEKL. This CDR3 comprises 14 residues. The DNA of the CDR3 is TGCGCCAGCAGCCAAGTCCCTATCTCAGAGACCCAGTACTTC. This codes for CASSQVPISETQYF.